Here is one TCR beta chain with its context. Its antigen is still unknown. The CDR3 has 14 residues. The germline CDR1 and CDR2 sequences are DFQATT and SNEGSKA (reference sequence). Trimming shortened V by 1 base and J by 7 bases, and 16 bases separated the two germline ends. The source of the sample is a study of blood T cells in healthy people across ages. Whole-study results and caveats: Higher naive T cell percentage went strongly together with higher TCR beta diversity. Unknown donor CMV status possibly confounded expanded clonotype changes.

Together with a sample-barcoded 5' primer, a J-beta primer mix was included in a second PCR lasting about 7 to 11 cycles. A single record per CDR3 protein comes from TCRdb applying MiXCR to the 5' RACE reads. The sample lists roughly 680,000 distinct CDR3 sequences, around 48% occurring once. This receptor was obtained from an older woman in good health. This chain connects TRBV20-1 to TRBJ1-1; no clear D. The sample taken for sequencing was blood. CDR3 amino acids: CSARAEGGWGEAFF. The CDR3 DNA sequence: TGCAGTGCTAGAGCCGAGGGTGGTTGGGGTGAAGCTTTCTTT.